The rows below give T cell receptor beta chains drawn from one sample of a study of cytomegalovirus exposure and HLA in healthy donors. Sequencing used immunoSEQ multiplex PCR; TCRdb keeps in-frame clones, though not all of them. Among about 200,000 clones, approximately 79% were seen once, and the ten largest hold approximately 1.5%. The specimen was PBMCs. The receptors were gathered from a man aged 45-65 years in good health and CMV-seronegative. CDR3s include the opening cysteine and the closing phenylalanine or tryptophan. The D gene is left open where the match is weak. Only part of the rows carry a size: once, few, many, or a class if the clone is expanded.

DNA: TGCGCCAGCAGCCGGACAGGGCAGAACACTGAAGCTTTCTTT
CDR3: CASSRTGQNTEAFF
D: TRBD1
size: few
J: TRBJ1-1
V: TRBV5-1

DNA: TGTGCCAGCAGTGAAGCGCGGCAGGGCTGGCAGCCCCAGCATTTT
CDR3: CASSEARQGWQPQHF
D: NA
size: NA
J: TRBJ1-5
V: TRBV6-1

DNA: TGTGCCAGCATGAGGGCGGCGGGAGTGCCGAATGAGCAGTTCTTC
CDR3: CASMRAAGVPNEQFF
D: TRBD2
size: NA
J: TRBJ2-1
V: TRBV27

DNA: TGCAGTGCTAGACGGAACACTGAAGCTTTCTTT
CDR3: CSARRNTEAFF
D: NA
size: NA
J: TRBJ1-1
V: TRBV20-1

DNA: TGTGCCAGCAGTGAAATGTGGGGGGACAGCCAAAAAAACATTCAGTACTTC
CDR3: CASSEMWGDSQKNIQYF
D: NA
size: few
J: TRBJ2-4
V: TRBV6-1

DNA: TGTGCCAGCAGTGGGGGGACAGTTCAGCCCCAGCATTTT
CDR3: CASSGGTVQPQHF
D: TRBD1
size: NA
J: TRBJ1-5
V: TRBV2

DNA: TGTGCCAGCAGCTTGAACGGGAGGGCAAGGGAGACCCAGTACTTC
CDR3: CASSLNGRARETQYF
D: TRBD2
size: NA
J: TRBJ2-5
V: TRBV5-8

DNA: TGTGCCAGCAGCGCCGGGACTCACACCTACAATGAGCAGTTCTTC
CDR3: CASSAGTHTYNEQFF
D: NA
size: NA
J: TRBJ2-1
V: TRBV5-4

DNA: TGTGCCACCGGGGACATTGGCAATGAGCAGTTCTTC
CDR3: CATGDIGNEQFF
D: NA
size: once
J: TRBJ2-1
V: TRBV27

DNA: TGTGCCAGCAGCTCCCGACCAGCGAATGAGCAGTTCTTC
CDR3: CASSSRPANEQFF
D: NA
size: NA
J: TRBJ2-1
V: TRBV7-2

DNA: TGTGCCAGCAGTTTACCAAAGGGATTCAATAGGGACAGAATATCGCTCGTCTACGAGCAGTACTTC
CDR3: CASSLPKGFNRDRISLVYEQYF
D: TRBD1
size: few
J: TRBJ2-7
V: TRBV28

DNA: TGTGCTTGCGGACAGTCCTACGAGCAGTACTTC
CDR3: CACGQSYEQYF
D: NA
size: NA
J: TRBJ2-7
V: TRBV30

DNA: TGTGCCAGCAGCCTAAGGGCAGGGGATGGCTACACCTTC
CDR3: CASSLRAGDGYTF
D: NA
size: few
J: TRBJ1-2
V: TRBV27

DNA: TGTGCCAGCAGGCCGGGACACCACTACGAGCAGTACTTC
CDR3: CASRPGHHYEQYF
D: NA
size: NA
J: TRBJ2-7
V: TRBV28

DNA: TGTGCCATCAGAAGGGACATCGGGCAGCCCCAGCATTTT
CDR3: CAIRRDIGQPQHF
D: NA
size: NA
J: TRBJ1-5
V: TRBV10-3

DNA: TGCAGCGTTGCGGTGGGGCGAACAGATACGCAGTATTTT
CDR3: CSVAVGRTDTQYF
D: NA
size: NA
J: TRBJ2-3
V: TRBV29-1

DNA: TGTGCCGGGTCACAGGGGGAGAATGAAAAACTGTTTTTT
CDR3: CAGSQGENEKLFF
D: TRBD1
size: NA
J: TRBJ1-4
V: TRBV19

DNA: TGTGCCAGTAACAGGGGAGGCAATCAGCCCCAGCATTTT
CDR3: CASNRGGNQPQHF
D: TRBD1
size: few
J: TRBJ1-5
V: TRBV19